The 4 T cell receptor beta chains listed next were all sequenced from one sample in a study of T cells in Graves' hyperthyroidism and ophthalmopathy. RNA transcripts were the template for amplifying TCR beta CDR3 regions. RT-PCR in the first round (using the HTBI primer set) targeted the TCR CDR3. TCRdb reanalysed the multiplex PCR reads using MiXCR and keeps one entry per CDR3 protein. The sample holds about 600,000 distinct CDR3 sequences; 14% are singletons and the top ten take 6.5% to 9%. The sequenced sample consisted of blood. The receptor source for this set is a woman aged 18-29 years with Graves' ophthalmopathy.

Comment on this clonotype: This may come from a read error, since a much larger clone is one base off. The chain employs TRBV18 and TRBJ1-6; the D gene is possibly TRBD1 (6 bases). The V gene's germline CDR1 is KGHSH and CDR2 LQKENI. The V end lost 1 base, the J end lost 8 bases, and 12 bases lay between the germline ends. The length of the CDR3 is 15 residues. The DNA for the CDR3 is TGTGCCAGCTCACCACGAGGACAGAGGGATTCACCCCTCCACTTT. It codes for CASSPRGQRDSPLHF.

This clonotype was seen many times. The rearrangement uses TRBV20-1 and TRBJ2-7; 8 nucleotides match TRBD2. CDR3 length: 17 amino acids. Germline CDR1 is DFQATT and CDR2 is SNEGSKA (reference sequence). V shed 1 base and J 2 bases; nucleotides not matched to a gene: 13. The CDR3 bases are TGCAGTGCTAGAGCTCGGGGTAATCGGGAGGGCCCCTACGAGCAGTACTTC. It codes for CSARARGNREGPYEQYF.

This clonotype was seen at least ten times. The chain has TRBV20-1 and TRBJ2-1; the D gene is possibly TRBD1 (5 bases). The CDR3 is 15 residues long. V lost 7 bases and J lost 3, with 19 bases in between. Looked up from germline, CDR1 is DFQATT and CDR2 is SNEGSKA (reference sequence). The CDR3 DNA follows: TGCAGTGTTAGGATCGACTCCGACAGCTACAATGAGCAGTTCTTC. This sequence encodes CSVRIDSDSYNEQFF.

This clonotype was recorded at least ten times. The rearrangement links TRBV12-3 or TRBV12-4 to TRBJ1-1, with 10 bases identical to TRBD1. The CDR3 loop spans 15 amino acids. Unmatched junction bases numbered 8, after V lost 7 bases and J lost 3 bases. CDR3 DNA sequence: TGTGCCAGCACCCTATACGGGACAGGGGACACTGAAGCTTTCTTT. This translates into CASTLYGTGDTEAFF.